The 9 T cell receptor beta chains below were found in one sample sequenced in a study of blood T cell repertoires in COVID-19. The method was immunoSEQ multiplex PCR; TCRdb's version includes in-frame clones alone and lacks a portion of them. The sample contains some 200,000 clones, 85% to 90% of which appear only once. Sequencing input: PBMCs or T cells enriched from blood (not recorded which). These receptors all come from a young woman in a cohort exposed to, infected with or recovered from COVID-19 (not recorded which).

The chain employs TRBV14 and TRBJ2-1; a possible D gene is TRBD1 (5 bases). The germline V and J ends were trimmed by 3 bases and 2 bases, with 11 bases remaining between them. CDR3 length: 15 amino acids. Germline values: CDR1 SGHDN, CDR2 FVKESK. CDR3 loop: CASSHRAYPYNEQFF. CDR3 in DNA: TGTGCCAGCAGCCACAGGGCGTACCCCTACAATGAGCAGTTCTTC.

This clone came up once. The CDR3 loop reads CATSDSTGPGELFF. The CDR3 DNA reads TGTGCCACCAGTGACTCCACAGGGCCCGGGGAGCTGTTTTTT. The rearrangement uses TRBV24-1 and TRBJ2-2; D perhaps matches TRBD1 (6 bases). This CDR3 has 14 amino acids. Germline CDR1 KGHDR, CDR2 SFDVKD. V shed 4 bases and J shed 6 bases, with 11 bases lying between them.

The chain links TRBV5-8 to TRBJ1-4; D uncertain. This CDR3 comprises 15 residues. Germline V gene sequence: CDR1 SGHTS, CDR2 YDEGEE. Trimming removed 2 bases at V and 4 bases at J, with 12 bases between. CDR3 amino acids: CASSFAGSSNEKLFF. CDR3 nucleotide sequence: TGTGCCAGCAGCTTCGCGGGATCTAGTAATGAAAAACTGTTTTTT.

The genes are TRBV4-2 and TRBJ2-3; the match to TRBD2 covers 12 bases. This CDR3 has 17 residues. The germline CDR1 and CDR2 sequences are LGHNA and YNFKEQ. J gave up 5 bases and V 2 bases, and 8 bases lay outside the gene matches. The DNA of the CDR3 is TGTGCCAGCAGCCAACGATCCTCTAGCGGGGGGGAAGATACGCAGTATTTT. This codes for CASSQRSSSGGEDTQYF.

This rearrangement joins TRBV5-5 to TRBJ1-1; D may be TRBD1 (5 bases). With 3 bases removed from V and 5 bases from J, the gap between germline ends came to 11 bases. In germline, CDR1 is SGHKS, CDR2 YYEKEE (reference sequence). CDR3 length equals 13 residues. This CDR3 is CASSSEPGTEAFF. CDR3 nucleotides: TGTGCCAGCAGCTCAGAACCAGGGACTGAAGCTTTCTTT.

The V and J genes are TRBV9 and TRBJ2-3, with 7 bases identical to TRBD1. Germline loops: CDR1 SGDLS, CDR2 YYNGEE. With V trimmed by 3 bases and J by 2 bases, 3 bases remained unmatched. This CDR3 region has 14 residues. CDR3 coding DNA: TGTGCCAGCAGCGGGGACAGTTCCACAGATACGCAGTATTTT. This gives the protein CASSGDSSTDTQYF. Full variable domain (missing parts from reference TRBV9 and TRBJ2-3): DSGVTQTPKHLITATGQRVTLRCSPRSGDLSVYWYQQSLDQGLQFLIQYYNGEERAKGNILERFSAQQFPDLHSELNLSSLELGDSALYFCASSGDSSTDTQYFGPGTRLTVL.

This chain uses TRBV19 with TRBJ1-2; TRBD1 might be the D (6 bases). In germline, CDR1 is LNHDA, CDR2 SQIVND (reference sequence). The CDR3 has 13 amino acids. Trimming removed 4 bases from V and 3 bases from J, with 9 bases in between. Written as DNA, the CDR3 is TGTGCCAGTAGTACAGGGGCAGACTATGGCTACACCTTC. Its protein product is CASSTGADYGYTF.

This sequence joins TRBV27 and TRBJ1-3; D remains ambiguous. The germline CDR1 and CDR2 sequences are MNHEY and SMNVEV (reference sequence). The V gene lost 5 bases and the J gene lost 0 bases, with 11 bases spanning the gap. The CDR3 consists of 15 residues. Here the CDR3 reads CASSISFTSGNTIYF. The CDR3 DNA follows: TGTGCCAGCAGTATTAGTTTTACCTCTGGAAACACCATATATTTT.

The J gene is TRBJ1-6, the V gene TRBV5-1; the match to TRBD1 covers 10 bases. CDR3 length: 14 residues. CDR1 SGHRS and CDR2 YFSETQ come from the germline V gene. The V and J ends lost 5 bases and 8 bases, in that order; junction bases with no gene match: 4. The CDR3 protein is CASRAGTGDSPLHF. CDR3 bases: TGCGCCAGCAGGGCCGGGACAGGGGATTCACCCCTCCACTTT.